This T cell receptor (beta chain) was captured in a study of Ad26.COV2.S vaccination and SARS-CoV-2 variants (dated by TCRdb to 2020 to 2023). In terms of the full investigation: Donors in the vaccine arm were drawn from COV1001, a phase I-IIa trial of Ad26.COV2.S in healthy adults that was multicentre, randomized, double-blind and placebo-controlled. Ad26.COV2.S was given intramuscularly at 5x10^10 or 1x10^11 viral particles, as a single shot or as two shots 56 days apart. The specificity and breadth of SARS-CoV-2-reactive T cell receptors after Ad26.COV2.S vaccination were assessed by TCRbeta repertoire sequencing. A total of 32 samples were included in the TCR-sequenced set, comprising some 20 Ad26.COV2.S vaccine recipients, 5 placebo recipients and 8 SARS-CoV-2 convalescent individuals. Trial participants were randomized into five groups of five, in which low-dose or high-dose Ad26.COV2.S was given once or twice, or placebo was given on both occasions. Investigators remained blinded to trial group allocation during experiments and outcome assessment.

Study-level results and caveats: Higher spike-specific TCR breadth was observed in Ad26.COV2.S recipients than in placebo recipients (P = 0.0014). After vaccination, spike-specific CD8+ and CD4+ T cell responses were reported to show substantial breadth. Vaccine and placebo recipients had comparable non-spike TCR breadth, which fits with the vaccine containing only spike. It was noted by the authors that total T cell responses may have been underestimated by the TCR breadth and depth analyses. The study was not powered for comparison of responses between vaccine doses or regimens.

V is shortened by 2 bases, J by 10 bases, and the region joining them spans 15 bases. The germline V gene yields SGHTA for CDR1 and FQGNSA for CDR2. The CDR3, from cysteine to phenylalanine, totals 14 residues. Solely the CDR3 DNA is kept, with 42 bases framed from the first base. The treatment or condition label on this specimen signifies: 15 to 20 received Ad26.COV2.S at low or high dose, single or two shots; about five received placebo; per-sample allocation not given. Repertoires of vaccine and placebo recipients were sequenced from samples collected on day 63 after the first injection. Between 29 July and 7 August 2020, Cohort 1b enrolled about 27 adults aged 18-55 years at one site in Boston, USA. Ad26.COV2.S was a replication-incompetent adenovirus type 26 vector expressing a prefusion-stabilized SARS-CoV-2 spike protein from the original Wuhan strain. The immunoSEQ Assay was the method used to sequence TCRbeta CDR3 regions. After extraction, genomic DNA underwent amplification by bias-controlled multiplex PCR, followed by high-throughput sequencing. The authors' pipeline ran thus. To quantify the absolute abundance of every unique TCRbeta CDR3 region, sequences were collapsed and filtered. T cell fraction was estimated by normalizing TCRbeta template counts to usable DNA, which was measured by amplifying reference genes present in all nucleated cells. Repertoire TCRs were annotated as SARS-CoV-2-specific by exact matching of V gene, CDR3 amino acid sequence and J gene to a known reactive TCR set. The reference SARS-CoV-2 TCR set came from MIRA and was filtered for enrichment in COVID-19-positive ImmuneCODE repertoires, removing public or cross-reactive TCRs. Using the MIRA antigens, annotated TCRs were further analysed by specific ORF or by position within an ORF. Breadth was defined as the number of annotated unique rearrangements divided by the total number of unique productive rearrangements, and depth was defined as the summed frequency of the annotated unique rearrangements. Two-sided Wilcoxon rank-sum tests were used to compare TCR breadth between groups. TCRdb took this table from immuneACCESS and kept in-frame rearrangements with V and J called. Such tables lack part of the clones; where checked against another copy, unresolved V genes explain under half of the gap, and the rest is unexplained. The V and J calls and clone size are taken from that table; D and trimming were inferred from the DNA. This sample gives about 680,000 clones in total; 80% to 90% of them show up just once. Around 1.4% of the sample comes from the top ten.

To note about this clone: This receptor's antigen is unknown. One base away there is no much larger clone; base qualities are not given.

This receptor was taken from a person between 18 and 65 years old who received the Ad26.COV2.S COVID-19 vaccine or a placebo. This receptor chain uses TRBV7-2 and TRBJ1-5, with a tentative D gene TRBD1 over 5 matching bases. The sequenced sample was peripheral blood, obtained in a trial of Ad26.COV2.S vaccine versus placebo. The DNA sequence is given as TGTGCCAGCAGCTTAATCCAGGGCGTCATTCCCCAGCATTTT. This yields the protein CASSLIQGVIPQHF.